One T cell receptor beta chain is described in this entry. Its target is not known. Germline values: CDR1 SEHNR, CDR2 FQNEAQ (reference sequence). This CDR3 has 16 amino acids. V was pared by 6 bases and J by 0 bases, with 17 bases between. These data come from a study of CD8 T cells in ankylosing spondylitis. Findings and caveats of the study: What appeared characteristic of ankylosing spondylitis blood was a TCR beta motif of fewer than ten highly homologous variants. Disease-associated clones were reportedly significantly overrepresented in matched ankylosing spondylitis synovial fluid. Disease-linked clones had a CD8+ phenotype and relatively low frequency in peripheral blood.

Quantitative 5'-RACE with molecular barcodes produced the TCR beta libraries. TCRdb re-derived calls from the 5' RACE reads in MiXCR, one entry per CDR3 protein. Of fewer than 250,000 distinct CDR3 sequences detected, 15% to 20% appear once; the ten largest clones hold under 55%. The origin of this receptor is a male donor with ankylosing spondylitis. Input material: blood, either unsorted or a sorted T cell fraction (not recorded which). The gene calls are TRBV7-9 and TRBJ1-1; weak D call: TRBD1 (6 bases). CDR3 residues: CASSPDWRGVNTEAFF. CDR3 in DNA: TGTGCCAGCAGTCCCGACTGGAGGGGGGTGAACACTGAAGCTTTCTTT.